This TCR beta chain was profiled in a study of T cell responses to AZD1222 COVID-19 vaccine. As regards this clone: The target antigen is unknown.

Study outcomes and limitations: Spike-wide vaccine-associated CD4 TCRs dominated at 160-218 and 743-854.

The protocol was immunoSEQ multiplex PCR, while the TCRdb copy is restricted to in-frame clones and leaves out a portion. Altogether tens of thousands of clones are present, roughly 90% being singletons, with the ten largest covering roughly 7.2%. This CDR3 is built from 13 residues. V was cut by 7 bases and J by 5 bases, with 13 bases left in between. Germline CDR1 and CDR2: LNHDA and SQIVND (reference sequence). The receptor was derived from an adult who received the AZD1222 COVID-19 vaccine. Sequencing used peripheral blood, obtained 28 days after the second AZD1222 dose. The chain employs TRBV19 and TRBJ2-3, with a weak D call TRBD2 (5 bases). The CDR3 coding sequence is TGTGCCAGTACTCCGGGATCAGGAGATACGCAGTATTTT. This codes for CASTPGSGDTQYF.